Following are 21 T cell receptor beta chains from one sample sequenced in a study of T cell responses to AZD1222 COVID-19 vaccine. TCRdb's copy holds only in-frame clones and misses some; the assay was immunoSEQ multiplex PCR. The sample consists of more than 95,000 clones, approximately 88% of them appearing once. The sample here was peripheral blood, taken on day 0 of AZD1222 vaccination. The receptors originated from an adult in good health.

J is TRBJ1-5 and V is TRBV6-2 or TRBV6-3; D gene ambiguous. Germline V gives CDR1 MNHEY, CDR2 SVGEGT. This CDR3 contains 14 residues. Between the trimmed V and J ends, which lost 4 bases and 7 bases, there was a span of 14 bases. CDR3: CASSLNSVQQPQHF. CDR3 sequence (DNA): TGTGCCAGCAGTTTAAACAGTGTCCAGCAGCCCCAGCATTTT.

The rearrangement joins TRBV19 to TRBJ1-4; D is perhaps TRBD1 (6 bases). The CDR3 consists of 14 residues. Germline V gives CDR1 LNHDA, CDR2 SQIVND (reference sequence). V lost 7 bases, J lost 7 bases, and 16 bases lay in between. The CDR3 region is CASTEGGAPEKLFF. The CDR3 DNA reads TGTGCCAGTACCGAAGGGGGGGCTCCTGAAAAACTGTTTTTT.

This chain connects TRBV11-2 to TRBJ2-7, with TRBD2 as a possible D gene (5 bases). Germline V lookup: CDR1 SGHAT, CDR2 FQNNGV. The CDR3 loop spans 15 amino acids. Trimming left V 4 bases short and J 3 bases short, with 16 bases between. CDR3 loop: CASSSLGVVRYEQYF. The DNA of the CDR3 is TGTGCCAGCAGCTCCCTCGGGGTAGTACGCTACGAGCAGTACTTC.

The chain combines TRBV9 with TRBJ2-1, with D hard to call. The germline V gene encodes CDR1 SGDLS and CDR2 YYNGEE. The CDR3 is made up of 18 amino acids. Deletions cut 1 base from V and 5 bases from J, with 22 bases between. This chain's CDR3 is CASSVSALSAVGDNEQFF. The CDR3 coding sequence is TGTGCCAGCAGCGTATCTGCCCTTTCGGCGGTCGGAGACAATGAGCAGTTCTTC.

The rearrangement uses TRBV24-1 and TRBJ1-2; D is perhaps TRBD1 (6 bases). The germline V and J ends were trimmed by 6 bases and 7 bases, with 11 bases remaining between them. The CDR3 has 12 amino acids. CDR1 is KGHDR, CDR2 SFDVKD, per germline. The CDR3 spells CATSLQGTGYTF. The CDR3, as DNA: TGTGCCACCAGTCTACAGGGAACTGGCTACACCTTC.

A few counts support this clone. This chain joins TRBV2 and TRBJ2-1, with D maybe TRBD1 (5 bases). V was trimmed by 6 bases and J by 4 bases, leaving 13 bases between them. The CDR3 is 14 residues long. Germline-derived CDR1 and CDR2 are SNHLY and FYNNEI. CDR3 region: CASRPTGRYNEQFF. The CDR3 DNA is TGTGCCAGCAGACCAACAGGTCGGTACAATGAGCAGTTCTTC. The entire variable domain, with the rest obtained from reference TRBV2 and TRBJ2-1, is as follows: EPEVTQTPSHQVTQMGQEVILRCVPISNHLYFYWYRQILGQKVEFLVSFYNNEISEKSEIFDDQFSVERPDGSNFTLKIRSTKLEDSAMYFCASRPTGRYNEQFFGPGTRLTVL.

This clone was picked up a small number of times. This sequence joins TRBV14 and TRBJ2-1, with TRBD1 matching 7 bases. Per germline, CDR1 SGHDN and CDR2 FVKESK. Trimming removed 0 bases from V and 4 bases from J; junction bases left unmatched: 6. The CDR3 totals 16 residues. The CDR3 region is CASSQDRGQIYNEQFF. CDR3 sequence (DNA): TGTGCCAGCAGCCAAGATAGGGGACAGATTTACAATGAGCAGTTCTTC.

V gene TRBV7-9 combines with J gene TRBJ1-5; TRBD1 aligns across 8 bases. Germline CDR1 and CDR2: SEHNR and FQNEAQ (reference sequence). CDR3 length: 16 residues. The junction had 7 bases not matched to a gene; V was cut back by 4 bases and J by 2 bases. CDR3 in amino acids: CASSSQGAAGNQPQHF. As DNA, the CDR3 is TGTGCCAGCAGCTCGCAGGGGGCGGCGGGCAATCAGCCCCAGCATTTT. Based on the CDR3 plus reference TRBV7-9 and TRBJ1-5, the full variable domain is DTGVSQNPRHKITKRGQNVTFRCDPISEHNRLYWYRQTLGQGPEFLTYFQNEAQLEKSRLLSDRFSAERPKGSFSTLEIQRTEQGDSAMYLCASSSQGAAGNQPQHFGDGTRLSIL.

V gene TRBV19 combines with J gene TRBJ1-5; 9 nucleotides agree with TRBD1. Trimming at V came to 7 bases and at J to 5 bases, leaving 9 bases not matched to a gene. The CDR3 loop spans 15 amino acids. Germline CDR1 is LNHDA and CDR2 is SQIVND (reference sequence). DNA for the CDR3: TGTGCCAGTACCCTGACAGGGGGGGATCATCAGCCCCAGCATTTT. Protein product: CASTLTGGDHQPQHF.

This rearrangement joins TRBV28 to TRBJ1-2; D is unclear. The CDR3 spans 14 residues. CDR1 and CDR2 from the germline V gene are MDHEN and SYDVKM. Between the trimmed V and J ends, which lost 3 bases and 4 bases, there was a span of 12 bases. The CDR3 DNA sequence: TGTGCCAGCAGTTTTATAGCGCTCGGCTATGGCTACACCTTC. This sequence encodes CASSFIALGYGYTF.

V gene TRBV19 combines with J gene TRBJ1-2; D is unclear. V lost 7 bases and J 4 bases, leaving 13 bases between the germline ends. The CDR3 is 13 residues long. Germline V lookup: CDR1 LNHDA, CDR2 SQIVND (reference sequence). The CDR3 coding sequence is TGTGCCAGTACCGTTGCGGGTGGCTATGGCTACACCTTC. This encodes CASTVAGGYGYTF.

This clone has a single count. The chain couples TRBV15 to TRBJ1-4, with 8 positions matching TRBD1. J lost 7 bases, V lost 7 bases, and 5 bases had no gene match. Germline V gives CDR1 LNHNV, CDR2 YYDKDF (reference sequence). There are 13 residues in the CDR3. CDR3: CATNAGGVEKLFF. CDR3 DNA: TGTGCCACCAACGCAGGGGGCGTTGAAAAACTGTTTTTT. Together with reference TRBV15 and TRBJ1-4, the CDR3 gives the full variable domain: DAMVIQNPRYQVTQFGKPVTLSCSQTLNHNVMYWYQQKSSQAPKLLFHYYDKDFNNEADTPDNFQSRRPNTSFCFLDIRSPGLGDTAMYLCATNAGGVEKLFFGSGTQLSVL.

The rearrangement joins TRBV9 to TRBJ2-3; 7 nucleotides align to TRBD2. Unmatched junction bases numbered 1, after V lost 3 bases and J lost 6 bases. CDR3 length: 12 residues. Germline V gene sequence: CDR1 SGDLS, CDR2 YYNGEE. Here the CDR3 reads CASSGEGDTQYF. In DNA, the CDR3 is TGTGCCAGCAGCGGGGAGGGGGATACGCAGTATTTT.

The gene calls are TRBV28 and TRBJ1-1, with a weak D call TRBD1 (5 bases). V lost 6 bases and J 11 bases, leaving 16 bases between the germline ends. Germline assignment: CDR1 MDHEN and CDR2 SYDVKM. This CDR3 is built from 12 residues. CDR3 amino acids: CASSPLGVGAFF. The CDR3 DNA is TGTGCCAGCAGCCCCTTGGGGGTGGGTGCTTTCTTT.

This rearrangement joins TRBV23-1 to TRBJ1-1, with TRBD1 as a possible D gene (6 bases). TRBV23-1 is treated as an ORF (open reading frame) with a function not yet certain. Trimming took 2 bases from V and 1 from J, leaving 11 bases between them. The CDR3 has 15 residues. CDR3 coding DNA: TGCGCCAGCAGTCAAACGGGGGACAAGAACACTGAAGCTTTCTTT. It codes for CASSQTGDKNTEAFF.

The chain has TRBV7-8 and TRBJ2-7; 7 bases are a match to TRBD1. This CDR3 contains 13 residues. The V gene's germline CDR1 is SGHVS and CDR2 FQNEAQ. V dropped 3 bases and J dropped 7; count of bases not matched to a gene: 6. Here the CDR3 DNA reads TGTGCCAGCAGCTTGGGGACAGAACGTGAGCAGTACTTC. It yields the protein CASSLGTEREQYF.

This clone was recorded only once. The chain has TRBV28 and TRBJ1-2; the D gene is possibly TRBD1 (6 bases). Germline lookup yields CDR1 MDHEN and CDR2 SYDVKM. Deletions cut 7 bases from V and 8 bases from J, with 17 bases between. There are 13 residues in the CDR3. As DNA, the CDR3 is TGTGCCAGCACGAGAGAAGGGGGATTCGGCTACACCTTC. It is translated as CASTREGGFGYTF.

The chain couples TRBV4-3 to TRBJ1-6; the D is unclear. Germline CDR1 LGHNA, CDR2 YSLEER. The V and J ends lost 4 bases and 10 bases respectively, with 14 bases between them. The CDR3 runs to 14 residues. The CDR3 DNA reads TGCGCCAGCAGCCTCAATTCCGGGGTGTCACCCCTCCACTTT. The encoded protein is CASSLNSGVSPLHF.

The rearrangement uses TRBV5-4 and TRBJ2-2, with TRBD1 identical over 7 bases. V lost 5 bases to trimming and J lost 3 bases; unmatched junction nucleotides: 7. The CDR3 consists of 15 residues. Germline CDR1 reads SGHNT; CDR2 reads YYREEE (reference sequence). CDR3 DNA: TGTGCCAGCAGTCATCGGGACAGACACACCGGGGAGCTGTTTTTT. Its protein is CASSHRDRHTGELFF.

V gene TRBV19 combines with J gene TRBJ1-1; 10 bases map to TRBD1. This CDR3 region has 16 residues. Germline-derived CDR1 and CDR2 are LNHDA and SQIVND (reference sequence). With V trimmed by 5 bases and J by 5 bases, 11 bases remained unmatched. The CDR3 region has the DNA TGTGCCAGTAGTTTTACGCCGGGACAGGGGTTGACTGAAGCTTTCTTT. Amino acid sequence: CASSFTPGQGLTEAFF. The whole variable domain, filled in from reference TRBV19 and TRBJ1-1, reads DGGITQSPKYLFRKEGQNVTLSCEQNLNHDAMYWYRQDPGQGLRLIYYSQIVNDFQKGDIAEGYSVSREKKESFPLTVTSAQKNPTAFYLCASSFTPGQGLTEAFFGQGTRLTVV.

This rearrangement joins TRBV11-2 to TRBJ2-7; perhaps TRBD2 as D (6 bases). This CDR3 contains 14 residues. Germline V gene sequence: CDR1 SGHAT, CDR2 FQNNGV. V dropped 1 base and J dropped 3 bases, with 10 bases sitting between them. The CDR3 here is CASSLGEAFYEQYF. The CDR3 DNA is TGTGCCAGCAGCTTAGGGGAGGCCTTCTACGAGCAGTACTTC.